A single sample gave rise to the 12 T cell receptor beta chains below, sequenced in a study of cytomegalovirus exposure and HLA in healthy donors. Use of 60 Vbeta and 13 Jbeta primers characterized the PCR. Here immunoSEQ multiplex PCR was the method, and the copy in TCRdb shows in-frame clones only, minus some. The sample records some 150,000 clones, roughly 73% being singletons. Specimen: PBMCs. These receptors were taken from a female donor in good health and CMV-seronegative.

The chain is built from TRBV27 and TRBJ2-3; TRBD1 matches at 8 bases. This CDR3 is built from 15 residues. Unmatched junction bases numbered 3, after V lost 2 bases and J lost 2 bases. Germline V lookup: CDR1 MNHEY, CDR2 SMNVEV (reference sequence). Written as DNA, the CDR3 is TGTGCCAGCAGTTTAAAGGACAGGGACACAGATACGCAGTATTTT. This translates into CASSLKDRDTDTQYF.

This clone was seen a handful of times. This rearrangement joins TRBV11-1 to TRBJ1-5; 7 positions agree with TRBD1. The CDR3 has 15 amino acids. Germline trimming cut 2 bases from V and 5 bases from J; bases unmatched to any gene: 6. Germline V lookup: CDR1 SGHAT, CDR2 FQDESV (reference sequence). The CDR3, as DNA: TGTGCCAGCAGCTTATCTGGCAGGGGGGATCAGCCCCAGCATTTT. This sequence encodes CASSLSGRGDQPQHF.

J is TRBJ1-2 and V is TRBV6-6; 11 bases map to TRBD1. Trimming took 2 bases from V and 3 from J; bases not matched to a gene: 2. Germline lookup yields CDR1 MNHNY and CDR2 SVGAGI (reference sequence). There are 15 residues in the CDR3. For the CDR3, the DNA is TGTGCCAGCAGTTACGGGACAGGGGGGGACTATGGCTACACCTTC. Translation: CASSYGTGGDYGYTF.

The chain recombines TRBV6-5 with TRBJ2-1, with a weak D call TRBD2 (7 bases). V lost 1 base and J lost 9, with 13 bases in between. Looked up from germline, CDR1 is MNHEY and CDR2 is SVGAGI. The CDR3 sequence is 14 residues long. The chain's CDR3 is CASSYYGGQAEQFF. The DNA for the CDR3 is TGTGCCAGCAGTTACTACGGGGGGCAGGCTGAGCAGTTCTTC.

J is TRBJ1-6 and V is TRBV28; maybe TRBD1 (6 bases). The CDR3 length is 15 residues. Per the germline V gene, CDR1 is MDHEN and CDR2 is SYDVKM. Trimming removed 8 bases from V and 7 bases from J, with 18 bases in between. CDR3 loop: CASRDNQGFNSPLHF. DNA of the CDR3: TGTGCCAGCCGTGATAATCAGGGGTTCAATTCACCCCTCCACTTT.

The chain couples TRBV7-2 to TRBJ1-3, with TRBD1 matching over 8 bases. Germline lookup yields CDR1 SGHTA and CDR2 FQGNSA. The CDR3 is 17 residues long. V lost 1 base, J lost 2 bases, and 7 bases stayed unmatched. DNA of the CDR3: TGTGCCAGCAGCTTAGGTCGGGACAGGATAACTGGAAACACCATATATTTT. Translating it yields CASSLGRDRITGNTIYF.

The V call is TRBV18, the J call TRBJ1-5; TRBD1 matches 7 bases. V lost 4 bases to trimming and J lost 0 bases; unmatched junction nucleotides: 6. The CDR3 runs 16 residues. Germline V gene sequence: CDR1 KGHSH, CDR2 LQKENI. The CDR3 here is CASSQGTVYSNQPQHF. The CDR3 DNA sequence: TGTGCCAGCTCACAGGGGACAGTTTATAGCAATCAGCCCCAGCATTTT.

The J gene is TRBJ2-2, the V gene TRBV7-2, with D possibly TRBD1 on 6 matching bases. The germline V gene has CDR1 SGHTA and CDR2 FQGNSA. The ends were cut back, 3 bases at V and 0 bases at J, with 8 bases in the middle. CDR3 size: 15 residues. DNA for the CDR3: TGTGCCAGCAGCTTTGGGGGCGCGAACACCGGGGAGCTGTTTTTT. Translated: CASSFGGANTGELFF.

The chain combines TRBV5-1 with TRBJ1-2, with D unresolved. Trimming pared 0 bases from V and 1 base from J, leaving 19 bases between. Germline loops: CDR1 SGHRS, CDR2 YFSETQ. The CDR3 has 18 amino acids. CDR3 sequence reads: CASSLATASDTDNYGYTF. CDR3 DNA sequence: TGCGCCAGCAGCTTGGCAACAGCCTCGGATACCGATAACTATGGCTACACCTTC.

The chain has TRBV7-6 and TRBJ2-7, with 7 nucleotides matching TRBD1. Germline trimming cut 3 bases from V and 5 bases from J; bases unmatched to any gene: 10. From germline, CDR1 is SGHVS and CDR2 FNYEAQ. This CDR3 is 15 amino acids long. The CDR3 spells CASSFVATGEHEQYF. CDR3 DNA: TGTGCCAGCAGCTTCGTGGCAACAGGGGAGCACGAGCAGTACTTC.

This chain links TRBV19 with TRBJ1-1; D not resolved. CDR1 is LNHDA, CDR2 SQIVND, per germline (reference sequence). The germline V and J ends were trimmed by 2 bases and 1 base, with 8 bases remaining between them. The CDR3 has 14 amino acids. CDR3 loop: CASSILEENTEAFF. Written as DNA, the CDR3 is TGTGCCAGTAGTATACTTGAGGAGAACACTGAAGCTTTCTTT.

The gene calls are TRBV11-2 and TRBJ2-7; the match to TRBD1 covers 7 bases. After removal of 3 bases from V and 2 bases from J, the junction contained 4 bases not matched to a gene. The V gene's germline CDR1 is SGHAT and CDR2 FQNNGV. The CDR3 is 14 residues long. The CDR3 region is CASSFGTAAYEQYF. The CDR3 DNA follows: TGTGCCAGCAGCTTTGGGACAGCTGCCTACGAGCAGTACTTC.